Reported below is one T cell receptor (beta chain). The sample comes from a study of blood T cell repertoires in COVID-19. In the study overall: The origin of the acute and convalescent COVID-19 samples was the United States, Italy and Spain. T cells, B-cell-depleted T cells, or PBMCs provided the cDNA or gDNA that served as material.

The ends were cut back, 0 bases at V and 0 bases at J, with 11 bases in the middle. The CDR3 consists of 16 residues. CDR1 and CDR2 from the germline V gene are LNHNV and YYDKDF (reference sequence). In the original processing: Reference gene primer amplification gave nucleated cell count estimates. The method was immunoSEQ multiplex PCR; TCRdb's version includes in-frame clones alone and lacks a portion of them. V, J and clone size are taken as reported in that table, and D and trimming were inferred from the DNA itself. The sample records tens of thousands of clones, about four fifths being singletons.

Sequencing was carried out using peripheral blood. The sequence was collected from a woman aged 80 or over with active or convalescent COVID-19. V usage is TRBV15 and J usage is TRBJ1-1; perhaps TRBD1 as D (6 bases). The CDR3 region has the DNA TGTGCCACCAGCAGAGATTTGGACAGATTGAACACTGAAGCTTTCTTT. Translated: CATSRDLDRLNTEAFF.